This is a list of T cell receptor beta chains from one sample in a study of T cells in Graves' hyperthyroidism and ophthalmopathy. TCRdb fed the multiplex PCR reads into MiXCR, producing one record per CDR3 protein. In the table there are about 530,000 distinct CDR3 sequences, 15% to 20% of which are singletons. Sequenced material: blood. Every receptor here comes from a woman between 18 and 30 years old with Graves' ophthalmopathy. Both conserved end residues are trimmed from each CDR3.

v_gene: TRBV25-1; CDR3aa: ASSESTGWRGAEQF
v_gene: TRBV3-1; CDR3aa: ASSLGTGVGYT
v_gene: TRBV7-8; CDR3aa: ASSPQGFNQPQH
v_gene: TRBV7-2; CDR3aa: ASSTGSHEKLF
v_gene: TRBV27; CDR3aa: ASTRTSGSNEQF
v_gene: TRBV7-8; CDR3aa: ASSLIWGGQPYQETQY
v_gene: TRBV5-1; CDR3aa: ASSQESPGYEAF
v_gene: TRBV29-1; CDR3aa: SVEGEQLSSYNEQF
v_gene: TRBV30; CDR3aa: AWREPGTGNNSPLH
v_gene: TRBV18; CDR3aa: ASSPGQRNQPQH
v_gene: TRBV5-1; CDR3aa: ASSWFPGQGSYEQY
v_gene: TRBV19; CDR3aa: ASVSALTGELF
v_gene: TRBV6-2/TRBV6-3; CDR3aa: ASSYSASGSSYEQY
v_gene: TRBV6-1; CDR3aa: ASSEGVYEQY
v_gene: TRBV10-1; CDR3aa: ASSESGLAGGIWWTDTQY
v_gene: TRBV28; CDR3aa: ASSLARGELF
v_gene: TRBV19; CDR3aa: ASSLGGYLTDTQY
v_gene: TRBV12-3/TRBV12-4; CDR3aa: ASRPTGGMRDEQY
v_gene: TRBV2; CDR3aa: ASWMDGGAPYNEQF
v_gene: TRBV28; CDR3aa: ASSPGRGDTEAF
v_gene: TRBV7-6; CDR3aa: ASSLEFLSQTYNEQF
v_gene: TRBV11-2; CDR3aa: ASSLGPLPPDTQY
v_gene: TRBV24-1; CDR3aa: ATSDPRTSGTYNEQF
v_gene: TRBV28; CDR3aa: ASSLLTGDNEQF
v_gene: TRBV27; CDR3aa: ASSAGFGSPLH
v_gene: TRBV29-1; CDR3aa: SVVLAGYTDTQY
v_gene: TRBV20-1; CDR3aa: SAREGQGAYQPQH
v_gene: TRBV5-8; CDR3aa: ASSFRAPGADTQY
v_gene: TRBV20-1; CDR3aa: SASPTTDTQY
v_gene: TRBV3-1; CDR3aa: ASSPSVDSGNTIY
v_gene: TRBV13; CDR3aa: ASSLQQENTEAF
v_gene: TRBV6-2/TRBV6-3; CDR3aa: ASSYPFRGSLNTGELF
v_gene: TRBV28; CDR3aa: ASSLPQPDEQY
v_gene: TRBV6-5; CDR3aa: ASSYSTARVETQY
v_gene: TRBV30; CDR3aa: AWSQSYGYT
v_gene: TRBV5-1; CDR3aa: ASSRTTTNEKLF
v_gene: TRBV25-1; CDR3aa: ASSESVPGKAEAF
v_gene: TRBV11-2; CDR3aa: ASSYTGTGIHEQY
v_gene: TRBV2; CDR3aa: ASSQRAGRRRSSYNSPLH
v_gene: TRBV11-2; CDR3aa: ASSSSAVLNSPLH
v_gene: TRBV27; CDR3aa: ASSLGRDGSYEQY
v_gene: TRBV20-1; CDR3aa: SATASGTGGFGSPLH
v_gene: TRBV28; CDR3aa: ASSSTGGNRDTQY
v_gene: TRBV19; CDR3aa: ASSPLQGLEGQPQH
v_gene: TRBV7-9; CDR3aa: ASSLYRAADTEAF
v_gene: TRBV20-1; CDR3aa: SASLLNEQF
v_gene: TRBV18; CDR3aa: ASSPPGLGLATDTQY
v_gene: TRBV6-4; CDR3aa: ASKPEGLSGNTEAF
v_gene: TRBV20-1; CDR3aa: SAFLQGANTEAF